Sequencing of this T cell receptor beta chain was carried out in a study of early T cells in non-severe SARS-CoV-2 infection. Study in general: Sequenced material consisted of bulk RNA (from unsorted whole blood), and chains were unpaired.

The germline gives CDR1 MDHEN, CDR2 SYDVKM. The CDR3 is made up of 15 amino acids. Between the trimmed V and J ends, which lost 3 bases and 4 bases, there was a span of 10 bases. Broader study findings: Lookups in VDJdb leaned toward anti-spike CD8 responses and missed private and CD4 specificities.

Attachment of unique molecular identifiers to individual cDNA molecules was performed. One entry per CDR3 protein, called by TCRdb with MiXCR from the 5' RACE reads. The sample carries 50,000 to 70,000 distinct CDR3 sequences, approximately 6.1% recorded once. This clonotype came up a few times. Its antigen is as yet unknown. Here the sequenced sample was whole blood, taken at baseline. The chain has TRBV28 and TRBJ2-6, with a weak D call TRBD2 (5 bases). This receptor was obtained from an adult who was a healthcare worker with PCR-confirmed SARS-CoV-2 infection or an uninfected control (not recorded which). CDR3 nucleotides: TGTGCCAGCAGTTTGAGGAGGTTAGGGGCCAACGTCCTGACTTTC. It encodes CASSLRRLGANVLTF.